This T cell receptor beta chain was captured by sequencing in a study of response to subunit inactivated influenza vaccine. This CDR3 spans 15 amino acids. Trimming took off 3 bases at V and 2 bases at J, with 14 bases between the two ends. Germline CDR1 reads SGHRS; CDR2 reads YFSETQ. TCRdb used MiXCR to reprocess the RT-PCR reads, holding one entry per CDR3 protein. This sample yields about 650,000 distinct CDR3 sequences, of which approximately 14% are seen a single time; roughly 11% belongs to the top ten. J is TRBJ2-5 and V is TRBV5-1; possibly TRBD1 for D (6 bases). This specimen was PBMCs from blood, taken about 11 days after vaccination. The clonotype was recovered from a man aged 45-65 years who received an inactivated influenza vaccine. CDR3 sequence (DNA): TGCGCCAGCAGCTCGGGACAAGCCGTTCAAGAGACCCAGTACTTC. Translated: CASSSGQAVQETQYF. Drawing the rest from reference TRBV5-1 and TRBJ2-5, the complete variable domain is KAGVTQTPRYLIKTRGQQVTLSCSPISGHRSVSWYQQTPGQGLQFLFEYFSETQRNKGNFPGRFSGRQFSNSRSEMNVSTLELGDSALYLCASSSGQAVQETQYFGPGTRLLVL.